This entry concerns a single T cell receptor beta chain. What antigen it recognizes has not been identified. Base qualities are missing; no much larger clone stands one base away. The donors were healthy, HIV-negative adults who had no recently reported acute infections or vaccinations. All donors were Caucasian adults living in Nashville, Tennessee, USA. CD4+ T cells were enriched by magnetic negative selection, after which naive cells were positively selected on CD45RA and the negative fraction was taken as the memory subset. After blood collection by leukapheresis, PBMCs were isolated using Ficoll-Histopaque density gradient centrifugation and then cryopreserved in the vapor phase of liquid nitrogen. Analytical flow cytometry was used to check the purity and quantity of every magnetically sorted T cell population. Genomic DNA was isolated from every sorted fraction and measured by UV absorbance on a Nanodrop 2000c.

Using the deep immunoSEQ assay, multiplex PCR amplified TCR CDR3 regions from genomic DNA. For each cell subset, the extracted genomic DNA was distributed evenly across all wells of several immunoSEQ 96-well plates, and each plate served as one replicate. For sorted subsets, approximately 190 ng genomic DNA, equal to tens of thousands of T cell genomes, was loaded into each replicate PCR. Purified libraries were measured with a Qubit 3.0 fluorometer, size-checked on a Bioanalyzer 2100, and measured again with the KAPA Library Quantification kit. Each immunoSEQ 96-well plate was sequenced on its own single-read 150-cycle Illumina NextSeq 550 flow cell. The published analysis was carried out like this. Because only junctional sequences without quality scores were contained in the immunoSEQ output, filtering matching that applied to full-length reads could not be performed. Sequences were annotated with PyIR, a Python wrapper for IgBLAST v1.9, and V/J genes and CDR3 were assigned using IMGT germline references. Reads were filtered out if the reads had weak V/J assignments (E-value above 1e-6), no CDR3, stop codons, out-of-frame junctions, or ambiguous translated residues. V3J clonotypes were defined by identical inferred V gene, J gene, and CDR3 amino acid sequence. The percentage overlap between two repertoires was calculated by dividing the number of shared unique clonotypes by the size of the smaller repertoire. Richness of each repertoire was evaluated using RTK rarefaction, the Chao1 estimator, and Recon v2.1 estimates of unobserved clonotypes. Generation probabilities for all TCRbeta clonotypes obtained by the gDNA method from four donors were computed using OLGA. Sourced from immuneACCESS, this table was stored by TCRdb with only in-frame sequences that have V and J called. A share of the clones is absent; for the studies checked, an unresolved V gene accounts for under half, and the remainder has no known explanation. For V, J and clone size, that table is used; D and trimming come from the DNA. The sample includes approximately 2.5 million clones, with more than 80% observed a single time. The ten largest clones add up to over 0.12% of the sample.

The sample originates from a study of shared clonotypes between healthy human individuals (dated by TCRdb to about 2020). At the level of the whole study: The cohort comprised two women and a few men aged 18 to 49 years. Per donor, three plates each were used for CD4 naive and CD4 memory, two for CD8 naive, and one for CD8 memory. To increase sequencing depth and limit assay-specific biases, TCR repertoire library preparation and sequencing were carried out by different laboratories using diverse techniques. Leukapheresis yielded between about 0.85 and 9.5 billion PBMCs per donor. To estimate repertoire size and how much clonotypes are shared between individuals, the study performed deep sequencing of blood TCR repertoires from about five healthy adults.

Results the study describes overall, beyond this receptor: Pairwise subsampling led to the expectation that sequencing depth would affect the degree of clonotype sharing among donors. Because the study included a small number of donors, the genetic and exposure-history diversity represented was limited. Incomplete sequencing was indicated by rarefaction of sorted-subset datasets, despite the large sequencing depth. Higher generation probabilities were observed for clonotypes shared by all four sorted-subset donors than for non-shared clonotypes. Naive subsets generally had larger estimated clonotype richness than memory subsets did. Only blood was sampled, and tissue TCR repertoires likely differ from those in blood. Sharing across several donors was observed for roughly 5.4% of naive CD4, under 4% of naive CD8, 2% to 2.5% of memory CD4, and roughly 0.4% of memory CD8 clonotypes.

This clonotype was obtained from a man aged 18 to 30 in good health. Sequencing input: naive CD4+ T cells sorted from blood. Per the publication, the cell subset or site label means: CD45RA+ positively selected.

The CDR3 protein: CASSIRDYNSPLHF. The DNA reads as follows: TGTGCCAGTAGTATCAGGGACTATAATTCACCCCTCCACTTT. The chain is made from TRBV19 and TRBJ1-6; TRBD1 is a possible D gene, resting on 5 matching bases. Counted from cysteine to phenylalanine, this CDR3 has 14 amino acids. Here the CDR3 DNA is all that survives: 42 bases in frame from base 1. V is cut by 3 bases and J by 3 bases, and the space between the germline ends is 6 bases. Sequences LNHDA (CDR1) and SQIVND (CDR2) are obtained from the germline V gene (reference sequence).